This TCR beta chain came from a study of T cell clonality in common variable immunodeficiency. This clone was seen ten or more times. Coverage ceases 3 residues before the CDR3 finishes, and the germline J gene fills in the end. This sample also contains other DNA sequences that code for the same CDR3. Generated by immunoSEQ multiplex PCR, the TCRdb table keeps only in-frame clones and is missing some. Sampling found about 52,000 clones, none seen once. Germline V gene sequence: CDR1 SGHNT, CDR2 YYREEE (reference sequence). V lost 0 bases and J lost 2; bases outside the gene matches: 1. The CDR3 length is 14 residues. Patients and controls were mostly of Caucasian heritage.

This sequence originates from a person aged 18-69 years in good health. The chain has TRBV5-4 and TRBJ1-2; 7 bases are shared with TRBD1. Source material: peripheral blood mononuclear cells. Incomplete CDR3 DNA: TGTGCCAGCAGCTTGGACAGGGGAAACTATGGC. Its translation: CASSLDRGNYG. The CDR3 reads in full as CASSLDRGNYGYTF.